Below are 9 T cell receptor beta chains sequenced from a single sample in a study of a mutant IDH1 vaccine in newly diagnosed glioma. The time point: week 35, safety follow-up. Topical imiquimod accompanied each vaccine dose, which consisted of 300 ug of mutant IDH1 20-mer peptide. Sequencing was performed with immunoSEQ multiplex PCR; in TCRdb, only in-frame clones are kept and a portion is missing. The table lists tens of thousands of clones, less than 90% of them singletons. Antigen specificity for these receptors is unknown. Sequenced here: PBMCs, sampled from a glioma patient whose treatment included an IDH1 peptide vaccine. The receptors were sampled from a man aged 25 to 45 with glioma.

This rearrangement joins TRBV9 to TRBJ2-3; D call uncertain. V lost 2 bases to trimming and J lost 0 bases, with 10 bases between them. The germline gives CDR1 SGDLS, CDR2 YYNGEE. The CDR3 runs to 15 residues. The CDR3 DNA reads as TGTGCCAGCAGCGTTTCGCCCGGGAGCACAGATACGCAGTATTTT. Its translation: CASSVSPGSTDTQYF.

The rearrangement uses TRBV7-8 and TRBJ1-3, with 7 positions matching TRBD1. This CDR3 is 17 amino acids long. The V and J ends lost 4 bases and 1 base, in that order; junction bases with no gene match: 10. Germline values: CDR1 SGHVS, CDR2 FQNEAQ. CDR3 in amino acids: CASSYPGQIISGNTIYF. The DNA of the CDR3 is TGTGCCAGCAGCTATCCGGGACAGATAATTTCTGGAAACACCATATATTTT.

The chain carries TRBV9 and TRBJ1-2; D may be TRBD1 (5 bases). Germline V gene lookup returns CDR1 SGDLS and CDR2 YYNGEE. V was pared by 4 bases and J by 9 bases, with 19 bases between. The CDR3 sequence is 14 residues long. The CDR3 DNA is TGTGCCAGCAGCACACGCCGGGACCCATTTAGCTACACCTTC. Translating it yields CASSTRRDPFSYTF.

The chain employs TRBV28 and TRBJ2-7; D possibly corresponds to TRBD1 (6 bases). CDR3 length: 16 amino acids. V lost 1 base and J 0 bases, leaving 13 bases between the germline ends. Germline V CDR1 and CDR2: MDHEN, SYDVKM. The CDR3 bases are TGTGCCAGCAGTTTATTTCAGGGGCAAAGCTCCTACGAGCAGTACTTC. Protein: CASSLFQGQSSYEQYF.

The chain employs TRBV9 and TRBJ1-1; 12 nucleotides align to TRBD1. This CDR3 contains 15 residues. Germline CDR1 SGDLS, CDR2 YYNGEE. The ends lost 3 bases at V and 4 bases at J; junction bases unmatched: 4. In DNA form, the CDR3 reads TGTGCCAGCAGCGCAAGGGACAGGGGGCTCACTGAAGCTTTCTTT. It codes for CASSARDRGLTEAFF.

The chain joins TRBV19 to TRBJ1-5; tentatively, D is TRBD1 (5 bases). This CDR3 region has 16 residues. Germline CDR1 LNHDA, CDR2 SQIVND (reference sequence). Trimming cost V 3 bases and J 0 bases, with 12 bases left between them. The CDR3 DNA follows: TGTGCCAGTAGTATCCGACAGTGGAATAGCAATCAGCCCCAGCATTTT. This encodes CASSIRQWNSNQPQHF.

This chain joins TRBV18 and TRBJ1-4; the D is unclear. CDR3 length: 17 residues. The germline V and J ends were trimmed by 4 bases and 4 bases, with 19 bases remaining between them. In germline, CDR1 is KGHSH, CDR2 LQKENI. Written as DNA, the CDR3 is TGTGCCAGCTCACGAACCTGGAGTTTTACGAATAATGAAAAACTGTTTTTT. Protein product: CASSRTWSFTNNEKLFF. The full variable domain, rest sourced from reference TRBV18 and TRBJ1-4, is NAGVMQNPRHLVRRRGQEARLRCSPMKGHSHVYWYRQLPEEGLKFMVYLQKENIIDESGMPKERFSAEFPKEGPSILRIQQVVRGDSAAYFCASSRTWSFTNNEKLFFGSGTQLSVL.

This chain uses TRBV19 with TRBJ1-2; a weak D match, TRBD1 (5 bases). The CDR3 is 13 amino acids. V was trimmed by 8 bases and J by 5 bases, leaving 15 bases between them. Germline CDR1 LNHDA, CDR2 SQIVND (reference sequence). CDR3: CASGQLLLYGYTF. The CDR3 bases are TGTGCCAGTGGACAACTCCTTTTGTATGGCTACACCTTC.

This sequence joins TRBV6-6 and TRBJ1-1; the D is unclear. Germline CDR1 reads MNHNY; CDR2 reads SVGAGI (reference sequence). The CDR3 totals 13 residues. V lost 6 bases, J lost 4 bases, and 12 bases lay in between. CDR3 coding DNA: TGTGCCAGCAGACGAAGGGAGGGCACTGAAGCTTTCTTT. Amino acids: CASRRREGTEAFF.